Shown below are 14 T cell receptor beta chains from a single sample sequenced in a study of response to subunit inactivated influenza vaccine. TCRdb passed the RT-PCR reads through MiXCR, listing each CDR3 protein once. Among hundreds of thousands of distinct CDR3 sequences, around a sixth were seen once, and the ten largest hold about 9.9%. Sequenced material: PBMCs from blood, taken 12 days after vaccination. Every receptor here comes from a man in his fifties or sixties who received an inactivated influenza vaccine.

This clonotype was picked up many times. V gene TRBV6-4 combines with J gene TRBJ2-1; possibly TRBD1 for D (5 bases). CDR1 and CDR2 from the germline V gene are MRHNA and SNTAGT. CDR3 length equals 13 residues. Trimming removed 3 bases from V and 13 bases from J, with 16 bases in between. The CDR3 reads CASSDADSDQQFF. CDR3 DNA: TGTGCCAGCAGTGATGCCGACAGCGACCAACAGTTCTTC.

With respect to this clonotype: An end of the junction does not agree with germline; a read error may underlie this. The chain uses TRBV10-2 and TRBJ2-2, with a weak D call TRBD2 (6 bases). The germline CDR1 and CDR2 sequences are WSHSY and SAAADI. The CDR3 has 14 residues. CDR3 coding DNA: TGCGTCAGCAGTGGGCTAGCGTGGACCGGGGAGCTGTTTTTT. This codes for CVSSGLAWTGELFF.

The rearrangement uses TRBV28 and TRBJ2-6; D is perhaps TRBD1 (5 bases). The length of the CDR3 is 15 residues. Trimming removed 5 bases at V and 4 bases at J, with 12 bases between. Germline CDR1 reads MDHEN; CDR2 reads SYDVKM. Written as DNA, the CDR3 is TGTGCCAGCAGTCCCCAGGGTACCGGGGCCAACGTCCTGACTTTC. This gives the protein CASSPQGTGANVLTF.

This clonotype has just a few counts. This sequence joins TRBV3-1 and TRBJ1-2; D ambiguous. Germline CDR1 LGHDT, CDR2 YNNKEL (reference sequence). The CDR3 runs to 14 residues. The ends were cut back, 5 bases at V and 5 bases at J, with 15 bases in the middle. In DNA form, the CDR3 reads TGTGCCAGCAGCATTGCCGGAGCCATATATGGCTACACCTTC. Translated, it gives CASSIAGAIYGYTF.

This clonotype was counted between two and nine times. The chain joins TRBV6-2 or TRBV6-3 to TRBJ2-3; 9 nucleotides align to TRBD1. Trimming at V came to 5 bases and at J to 4 bases, leaving 7 bases not matched to a gene. In germline, CDR1 is MNHEY, CDR2 SVGEGT. CDR3 length: 15 residues. The CDR3 sequence is CASSGPGQGPDTQYF. The CDR3 bases are TGTGCCAGCAGTGGTCCGGGACAGGGACCAGATACGCAGTATTTT.

The table lists this clonotype with a few counts. V usage is TRBV7-2 and J usage is TRBJ2-7; 9 nucleotides align to TRBD1. J gave up 4 bases and V 5 bases, and 15 bases lay outside the gene matches. There are 17 residues in the CDR3. The germline gives CDR1 SGHTA, CDR2 FQGNSA. The CDR3 DNA is TGTGCCAGCAGCCAAGAACGCTCCGGGACAGGGTATTACGAGCAGTACTTC. Translated, it gives CASSQERSGTGYYEQYF. The full variable domain, completed using reference TRBV7-2 and TRBJ2-7, is GAGVSQSPSNKVTEKGKDVELRCDPISGHTALYWYRQSLGQGLEFLIYFQGNSAPDKSGLPSDRFSAERTGGSVSTLTIQRTQQEDSAVYLCASSQERSGTGYYEQYFGPGTRLTVT.

This clonotype was seen only a few times. This rearrangement joins TRBV7-2 to TRBJ2-7; 8 bases map to TRBD2. The CDR3 runs to 15 residues. In germline, CDR1 is SGHTA, CDR2 FQGNSA. With V trimmed by 1 base and J by 4 bases, 6 bases remained unmatched. The chain's CDR3 is CASSLGRGTSYEQYF. Written as DNA, the CDR3 is TGTGCCAGCAGCTTAGGCCGAGGGACTAGTTACGAGCAGTACTTC.

The chain has TRBV20-1 and TRBJ2-4; 14 nucleotides line up with TRBD2. The CDR3 runs to 15 residues. The V and J ends lost 4 bases and 5 bases, in that order; junction bases with no gene match: 4. Germline V gene data show CDR1 as DFQATT and CDR2 as SNEGSKA (reference sequence). Written as DNA, the CDR3 is TGCAGTGCTACGGGACTAGCGGGAGATGAAAACATTCAGTACTTC. Translated, it gives CSATGLAGDENIQYF.

This clonotype was seen ten or more times. This chain uses TRBV5-1 with TRBJ2-7, with D perhaps matching TRBD1 or TRBD2 (5 bases each). Germline V gives CDR1 SGHRS, CDR2 YFSETQ. CDR3 length: 15 residues. Trimming took off 4 bases at V and 1 base at J, with 15 bases between the two ends. The CDR3 is CASSNLGTLSYEQYF. The CDR3 nucleotides read TGCGCCAGCAGCAATCTAGGGACCCTTTCCTACGAGCAGTACTTC.

This clonotype was found a few times. The CDR3, as DNA: TGCAGTGCCAGCGCTAGCTTAGGTGACACTGATACGCAGTATTTT. This sequence encodes CSASASLGDTDTQYF. The chain links TRBV20-1 to TRBJ2-3, with a possible D match to TRBD2 (5 bases). Germline assignment: CDR1 DFQATT and CDR2 SNEGSKA (reference sequence). Trimming pared 6 bases from V and 6 bases from J, leaving 22 bases between. The CDR3 extends over 15 amino acids.

This chain connects TRBV5-1 to TRBJ2-1, with a possible D match to TRBD1 (5 bases). Trimming stripped 1 base from V and 2 bases from J, with 13 bases between. The CDR3 has 16 residues. Germline V gene lookup returns CDR1 SGHRS and CDR2 YFSETQ. CDR3 residues: CASSLSMDKTYNEQFF. The CDR3 coding sequence is TGCGCCAGCAGCTTGAGCATGGACAAAACCTACAATGAGCAGTTCTTC.

The rearrangement joins TRBV20-1 to TRBJ1-1; D is perhaps TRBD1 (6 bases). Trimming pared 2 bases from V and 9 bases from J, leaving 22 bases between. The CDR3 extends over 15 amino acids. Per germline, CDR1 DFQATT and CDR2 SNEGSKA (reference sequence). CDR3 residues: CSARIRDRLHSQAFF. The CDR3 DNA sequence: TGCAGTGCTAGAATCCGTGACAGGCTCCACTCCCAAGCTTTCTTT.

This clonotype has just a few counts. The chain uses TRBV11-2 and TRBJ2-3; 7 bases are a match to TRBD2. The length of the CDR3 is 18 residues. J lost 0 bases, V lost 3 bases, and 12 bases had no gene match. From germline, CDR1 is SGHAT and CDR2 FQNNGV. CDR3 DNA sequence: TGTGCCAGCAGCTTGGATCTAGCGGTTTCTACTAGCACAGATACGCAGTATTTT. Protein sequence: CASSLDLAVSTSTDTQYF.

This clonotype was detected only a few times. CDR3 region: CASSFAPGQGSHLAKNIQYF. The CDR3, as DNA: TGTGCCAGCAGTTTCGCACCGGGACAGGGATCTCACCTAGCCAAAAACATTCAGTACTTC. V gene TRBV28 combines with J gene TRBJ2-4; 9 positions match TRBD1. The CDR3 has 20 amino acids. From germline, CDR1 is MDHEN and CDR2 SYDVKM. The J segment lost 0 bases and the V segment lost 3 bases, leaving 15 bases of the junction unmatched.